The 28 T cell receptor beta chains given below trace back to one sample, sequenced in a study of cytomegalovirus exposure and HLA in healthy donors. PCR used 60 Vbeta primers and 13 Jbeta primers. Data came from immunoSEQ multiplex PCR; TCRdb stores just in-frame clones and leaves some out. This sample has approximately 100,000 clones, with about 70% found just once. Material: PBMCs. The source is a man between 50 and 59 years old in good health and CMV-seropositive.

This clone was counted once. This sequence joins TRBV5-6 and TRBJ1-2; D possibly corresponds to TRBD1 (5 bases). CDR3 length: 13 amino acids. Trimming took off 0 bases at V and 8 bases at J, with 11 bases between the two ends. The germline gives CDR1 SGHDT, CDR2 YYEEEE. CDR3 amino acids: CASSLVGGVGYTF. The CDR3 nucleotides are TGTGCCAGCAGCTTGGTTGGAGGGGTCGGCTACACCTTC.

V usage is TRBV11-2 and J usage is TRBJ1-1, with D tentatively TRBD1 (6 bases). The germline V gene has CDR1 SGHAT and CDR2 FQNNGV. V lost 2 bases to trimming and J lost 4 bases, with 14 bases between them. The CDR3 covers 15 residues. CDR3 amino acids: CASSLQGWGGTEAFF. In DNA, the CDR3 is TGTGCCAGCAGCTTACAGGGGTGGGGGGGCACTGAAGCTTTCTTT.

This clone was counted only a few times. This chain joins TRBV18 and TRBJ2-3; a possible D gene is TRBD2 (5 bases). Germline loops: CDR1 KGHSH, CDR2 LQKENI. The CDR3 spans 16 residues. Trimming took 1 base from V and 3 from J, leaving 14 bases between them. The CDR3 is CASSPLRGSGTDTQYF. CDR3 in DNA: TGTGCCAGCTCACCACTCCGGGGTTCGGGGACAGATACGCAGTATTTT.

The gene calls are TRBV6-4 and TRBJ1-1; 7 positions match TRBD1. Germline-derived CDR1 and CDR2 are MRHNA and SNTAGT. V gave up 5 bases and J gave up 4 bases; unmatched junction bases: 7. CDR3 size: 14 residues. CDR3 loop: CASSTGAGGTEAFF. In DNA form, the CDR3 reads TGTGCCAGCAGTACGGGGGCAGGGGGCACTGAAGCTTTCTTT.

The chain has TRBV5-4 and TRBJ2-3, with a possible D match to TRBD2 (5 bases). V lost 4 bases and J 1 base, leaving 7 bases between the germline ends. CDR3 length: 13 residues. The germline CDR1 and CDR2 sequences are SGHNT and YYREEE (reference sequence). The CDR3 region is CASSLRGTDTQYF. In DNA form, the CDR3 reads TGTGCCAGCAGCCTGCGGGGCACAGATACGCAGTATTTT.

The chain joins TRBV7-6 to TRBJ2-3; TRBD2 agrees at 7 bases. Germline assignment: CDR1 SGHVS and CDR2 FNYEAQ. V dropped 3 bases and J dropped 2; count of bases not matched to a gene: 8. The CDR3 spans 16 residues. The CDR3 protein is CASSFELAPSTDTQYF. Written as DNA, the CDR3 is TGTGCCAGCAGCTTTGAACTAGCGCCTTCCACAGATACGCAGTATTTT.

This sequence joins TRBV7-8 and TRBJ1-2; D remains ambiguous. Per germline, CDR1 SGHVS and CDR2 FQNEAQ. Trimming took 2 bases from V and 4 from J, leaving 11 bases between them. The CDR3 sequence is 14 residues long. The CDR3 spells CASSLSEFAYGYTF. As DNA, the CDR3 is TGTGCCAGCAGCTTAAGCGAGTTTGCCTATGGCTACACCTTC.

The chain carries TRBV18 and TRBJ1-2; maybe TRBD1 (5 bases). This CDR3 spans 14 amino acids. The germline CDR1 and CDR2 sequences are KGHSH and LQKENI. V was trimmed by 1 base and J by 2 bases, leaving 8 bases between them. The chain's CDR3 is CASSPRGENYGYTF. The CDR3, as DNA: TGTGCCAGCTCACCACGGGGGGAAAACTATGGCTACACCTTC.

The gene calls are TRBV9 and TRBJ2-5; 7 bases agree with TRBD1. Germline V gene lookup returns CDR1 SGDLS and CDR2 YYNGEE. The CDR3 extends over 15 amino acids. The V and J ends lost 0 bases and 5 bases, in that order; junction bases with no gene match: 7. CDR3 protein: CASSVGITGEETQYF. For the CDR3, the DNA is TGTGCCAGCAGCGTAGGAATAACAGGGGAGGAGACCCAGTACTTC.

Remarks on this clone: This CDR3 is also generated by other DNA sequences in the sample. This chain uses TRBV5-1 with TRBJ2-7; possibly TRBD1 for D (6 bases). Germline V gives CDR1 SGHRS, CDR2 YFSETQ. This CDR3 spans 14 amino acids. V was cut by 2 bases and J by 1 base, with 10 bases left in between. The CDR3 DNA reads TGCGCCAGCAGCTTCACAGGGATTTCCTACGAGCAGTACTTC. Translating it yields CASSFTGISYEQYF. Filled out from reference TRBV5-1 and TRBJ2-7, the complete variable domain reads KAGVTQTPRYLIKTRGQQVTLSCSPISGHRSVSWYQQTPGQGLQFLFEYFSETQRNKGNFPGRFSGRQFSNSRSEMNVSTLELGDSALYLCASSFTGISYEQYFGPGTRLTVT.

The gene calls are TRBV19 and TRBJ1-3, with TRBD1 matching over 7 bases. CDR3 length: 20 residues. After removal of 7 bases from V and 4 bases from J, the junction contained 25 bases not matched to a gene. The germline CDR1 and CDR2 sequences are LNHDA and SQIVND (reference sequence). This CDR3 reads CASTSPEWDSLQERGNTIYF. CDR3 in DNA: TGTGCCAGTACCTCGCCCGAATGGGACAGCCTACAAGAGAGAGGAAACACCATATATTTT. Full variable domain (remainder filled in from reference TRBV19 and TRBJ1-3): DGGITQSPKYLFRKEGQNVTLSCEQNLNHDAMYWYRQDPGQGLRLIYYSQIVNDFQKGDIAEGYSVSREKKESFPLTVTSAQKNPTAFYLCASTSPEWDSLQERGNTIYFGEGSWLTVV.

V is TRBV9 and J is TRBJ2-1, with D possibly TRBD2 on 6 matching bases. With 4 bases removed from V and 7 bases from J, the gap between germline ends came to 15 bases. CDR1 and CDR2 from the germline V gene are SGDLS and YYNGEE. The CDR3 spans 14 residues. The CDR3 sequence: CASSPGVTINEQFF. In DNA form, the CDR3 reads TGTGCCAGCAGCCCGGGGGTGACTATAAATGAGCAGTTCTTC.

CDR3 sequence (DNA): TGTGCCAGCAGCTCCCTCGGGACAGGGGGGAACCAAGAGACCCAGTACTTC. Protein product: CASSSLGTGGNQETQYF. The gene calls are TRBV13 and TRBJ2-5; 11 bases align to TRBD1. After removal of 4 bases from V and 0 bases from J, the junction contained 7 bases not matched to a gene. This CDR3 is 17 amino acids long. CDR1 is PRHDT, CDR2 FYEKMQ, per germline (reference sequence).

CDR3 in amino acids: CASRGKGAAGYGYTF. For the CDR3, the DNA is TGTGCCAGCAGGGGAAAGGGGGCCGCGGGCTATGGCTACACCTTC. The chain combines TRBV27 with TRBJ1-2, with TRBD1 identical over 7 bases. Germline lookup yields CDR1 MNHEY and CDR2 SMNVEV (reference sequence). The CDR3 loop spans 15 amino acids. The J segment lost 4 bases and the V segment lost 6 bases, leaving 11 bases of the junction unmatched.

This sequence joins TRBV5-1 and TRBJ1-1; no reliable D call. Germline V lookup: CDR1 SGHRS, CDR2 YFSETQ. The CDR3 is 13 amino acids. Trimming pared 6 bases from V and 0 bases from J, leaving 9 bases between. As DNA, the CDR3 is TGCGCCAGCAAGGCAGGCCTGAACACTGAAGCTTTCTTT. This translates into CASKAGLNTEAFF. Full variable domain (remainder filled in from reference TRBV5-1 and TRBJ1-1): KAGVTQTPRYLIKTRGQQVTLSCSPISGHRSVSWYQQTPGQGLQFLFEYFSETQRNKGNFPGRFSGRQFSNSRSEMNVSTLELGDSALYLCASKAGLNTEAFFGQGTRLTVV.

This sequence joins TRBV6-5 and TRBJ2-7, with TRBD1 matching over 7 bases. The length of the CDR3 is 13 residues. Germline CDR1 is MNHEY and CDR2 is SVGAGI. V dropped 8 bases and J dropped 4; count of bases not matched to a gene: 8. CDR3 region: CASRQGPFYEQYF. For the CDR3, the DNA is TGTGCCAGCCGACAGGGACCTTTTTACGAGCAGTACTTC.

CDR3 in amino acids: CASSSLGLETDTQYF. The DNA of the CDR3 is TGTGCCAGCAGTTCCCTGGGACTAGAGACAGATACGCAGTATTTT. The chain recombines TRBV28 with TRBJ2-3; 8 bases line up with TRBD2. Trimming removed 4 bases from V and 3 bases from J; junction bases left unmatched: 6. Germline values: CDR1 MDHEN, CDR2 SYDVKM. The CDR3 is 15 residues long.

In DNA, the CDR3 is TGTGCCATCAGCAGACAGGTGCTAACCTCTGGAAACACCATATATTTT. Protein sequence: CAISRQVLTSGNTIYF. The chain uses TRBV10-3 and TRBJ1-3; D perhaps matches TRBD1 (6 bases). This CDR3 spans 16 amino acids. The V gene's germline CDR1 is ENHRY and CDR2 SYGVKD. The V end was cut by 6 bases, the J end by 0 bases, with 15 bases between.

This clone showed up just a few times. V is TRBV28 and J is TRBJ1-2, with D tentatively TRBD1 (6 bases). V was clipped by 5 bases and J by 0 bases, with 13 bases between them. Germline V gene sequence: CDR1 MDHEN, CDR2 SYDVKM. CDR3 length: 15 amino acids. CDR3 sequence (DNA): TGTGCCAGCAGTGCTGGACAGTTTTCTAACTATGGCTACACCTTC. It specifies CASSAGQFSNYGYTF.

The gene calls are TRBV5-4 and TRBJ1-3; a possible D gene is TRBD1 (5 bases). CDR3 size: 15 residues. V dropped 2 bases and J dropped 1 base, with 10 bases sitting between them. The germline V gene has CDR1 SGHNT and CDR2 YYREEE (reference sequence). The CDR3 loop reads CASSLNRFSGNTIYF. DNA for the CDR3: TGTGCCAGCAGCTTAAACAGGTTTTCTGGAAACACCATATATTTT.

This rearrangement joins TRBV10-3 to TRBJ2-2, with 11 bases fitting TRBD2. The CDR3 covers 17 residues. J was trimmed by 0 bases and V by 6 bases; bases with no gene match: 6. Germline V gene data show CDR1 as ENHRY and CDR2 as SYGVKD. Here the CDR3 reads CAIRPTSGVANTGELFF. The DNA of the CDR3 is TGTGCCATCAGACCGACTAGCGGGGTCGCGAACACCGGGGAGCTGTTTTTT.

The genes are TRBV2 and TRBJ2-1, with 10 nucleotides matching TRBD2. J gave up 8 bases and V 7 bases, and 8 bases lay outside the gene matches. The germline V gene has CDR1 SNHLY and CDR2 FYNNEI. The CDR3 sequence is 14 residues long. The CDR3 nucleotides are TGTGCCAGCAACCCTAGCGGGAGAGGGGATGAGCAGTTCTTC. This gives the protein CASNPSGRGDEQFF.

This chain uses TRBV2 with TRBJ2-7; tentative D call: TRBD1 (5 bases). The CDR3 loop spans 13 amino acids. V was pared by 3 bases and J by 3 bases, with 9 bases between. CDR1 is SNHLY, CDR2 FYNNEI, per germline. This CDR3 reads CASSDRQIYEQYF. DNA of the CDR3: TGTGCCAGCAGTGACAGACAGATCTACGAGCAGTACTTC.

This rearrangement joins TRBV7-9 to TRBJ2-5; TRBD2 matches 9 bases. This CDR3 spans 15 amino acids. CDR1 is SEHNR, CDR2 FQNEAQ, per germline (reference sequence). V was clipped by 4 bases and J by 1 base; unmatched bases: 4. CDR3 amino acids: CASSSAGGFQETQYF. The CDR3 DNA sequence: TGTGCCAGCAGCTCAGCGGGAGGATTCCAAGAGACCCAGTACTTC.

The gene calls are TRBV10-2 and TRBJ2-7, with 8 bases identical to TRBD2. CDR1 is WSHSY, CDR2 SAAADI, per germline. The CDR3 is 13 amino acids. J was trimmed by 5 bases and V by 9 bases; bases with no gene match: 9. Here the CDR3 reads CASLAGPRDEQYF. The CDR3 DNA reads as TGCGCCAGTCTAGCGGGCCCCCGGGACGAGCAGTACTTC.

This chain joins TRBV19 and TRBJ1-2; D ambiguous. Germline-derived CDR1 and CDR2 are LNHDA and SQIVND (reference sequence). This CDR3 is 13 amino acids long. V was trimmed by 3 bases and J by 6 bases, leaving 11 bases between them. The CDR3 region has the DNA TGTGCCAGTAGTATTAACCTAGCTGATGGCTACACCTTC. Protein sequence: CASSINLADGYTF.

This clone has just one count. The V and J genes are TRBV4-2 and TRBJ2-7, with a weak D call TRBD2 (6 bases). Trimming left V 0 bases short and J 2 bases short, with 14 bases between. The CDR3 extends over 16 amino acids. Germline CDR1 reads LGHNA; CDR2 reads YNFKEQ. CDR3 DNA sequence: TGTGCCAGCAGCCAAGATCCGGGACTGGGAGCCTACGAGCAGTACTTC. Translating gives CASSQDPGLGAYEQYF.

As DNA, the CDR3 is TGTGCCAGCAGGCGGGACAGTTACACTGAAGCTTTCTTT. Amino acid sequence: CASRRDSYTEAFF. The chain is built from TRBV6-5 and TRBJ1-1, with 7 bases that match TRBD1. The CDR3 totals 13 residues. Germline V gene lookup returns CDR1 MNHEY and CDR2 SVGAGI. With 6 bases clipped from V and 3 bases from J, the junction kept 4 bases outside the gene matches.